This entry features one T cell receptor (beta chain) sequence. Its antigen is not identified. The same CDR3 also results from other DNA sequences found in this sample. CDR3 size: 14 residues. Unmatched junction bases numbered 3, after V lost 4 bases and J lost 2 bases. Germline V gene lookup returns CDR1 SGHRS and CDR2 YFSETQ. This sample is drawn from a study of cytomegalovirus exposure and HLA in healthy donors. Study-level findings and limits: TCR association rates varied by HLA locus in a later analysis, with DRB1 highest and HLA-C lowest. The authors judged a highly shared variant cluster likely a sequencing artifact.

PCR amplification relied on 60 Vbeta primers (plus 13 Jbeta primers). Sequencing used immunoSEQ multiplex PCR; TCRdb keeps in-frame clones, though not all of them. The table has under 200,000 clones, about 70% seen once; the top ten hold approximately 2%. The receptor's source is a woman in her 30s in good health and CMV-seronegative. The sequenced sample consisted of PBMCs. V usage is TRBV5-1 and J usage is TRBJ1-1, with 9 positions matching TRBD1. DNA for the CDR3: TGCGCCAGCAGCCCACAGGGGGCTAACACTGAAGCTTTCTTT. It encodes CASSPQGANTEAFF.